What follows is one T cell receptor (beta chain) and its context. As yet, its antigen is unknown. For every subset, genomic DNA was evenly distributed across several immunoSEQ plates. Produced via immunoSEQ multiplex PCR; TCRdb's table is partial and in-frame only. Found here are more than 600,000 clones, roughly 94% of them singletons; the top ten hold approximately 24%. The naive CD8 population came from CD45RO-negative cells selected for CCR7, without terminally differentiated effector memory CD45RA+ cells. Healthy and HIV-negative, the adult donors had no recent acute infections or vaccinations. These data originate in a study of shared clonotypes between healthy human individuals. General study findings and limits: Donor scarcity curtailed the genetic and exposure-history diversity represented herein. Sampling was confined to blood; repertoires within tissues likely differ.

The specimen was naive CD8+ T cells sorted from blood. The clonotype comes from a man between 25 and 39 years old in good health.

The CDR3 sequence: CASSSTDSGQYF. The CDR3 nucleotides read TGTGCCAGCAGTTCAACCGACAGCGGGCAGTACTTC. This chain links TRBV28 with TRBJ2-7, with D perhaps assigned TRBD1 or TRBD2 (5 bases each). Germline V gene lookup returns CDR1 MDHEN and CDR2 SYDVKM. The CDR3 extends over 12 amino acids. V lost 4 bases and J 9 bases, leaving 13 bases between the germline ends.